One and the same sample provided the 6 T cell receptor beta chains below, sequenced in a study of blood T cell repertoires in COVID-19. The repertoire was sequenced with immunoSEQ multiplex PCR; TCRdb's copy has only in-frame clones and lacks some. This sample has around 150,000 clones, with around four fifths found just once. What was sequenced was peripheral blood. These receptors came from a man in his 70s with acute or convalescent COVID-19.

This clone was counted only a few times. This chain joins TRBV5-1 and TRBJ2-5, with D possibly matching TRBD2 (7 bases). The V gene lost 0 bases and the J gene lost 5 bases, with 14 bases spanning the gap. CDR3 length equals 15 residues. Germline lookup yields CDR1 SGHRS and CDR2 YFSETQ. The CDR3 loop is CASSLAGGGSETQYF. The CDR3 nucleotides read TGCGCCAGCAGCTTGGCGGGCGGGGGCAGTGAGACCCAGTACTTC.

This clone was detected a few times. V usage is TRBV2 and J usage is TRBJ2-3, with 10 bases that match TRBD1. V trimming: 4 bases; J trimming: 2 bases; junction bases outside the gene matches: 3. CDR1 and CDR2 from the germline V gene are SNHLY and FYNNEI. CDR3 length: 15 residues. The CDR3 is CASSGTGGFTDTQYF. DNA of the CDR3: TGTGCCAGCAGTGGGACAGGGGGATTCACAGATACGCAGTATTTT.

The chain employs TRBV6-6 and TRBJ1-2; D perhaps matches TRBD1 (5 bases). V dropped 5 bases and J dropped 2 bases, with 24 bases sitting between them. CDR1 is MNHNY, CDR2 SVGAGI, per germline (reference sequence). The CDR3 runs 18 residues. CDR3 nucleotide sequence: TGTGCCAGCAGTCCCCCGCGGGGGAGACAGCCTAGAAACTATGGCTACACCTTC. It translates to CASSPPRGRQPRNYGYTF.

The chain links TRBV7-2 to TRBJ2-1; D ambiguous. The germline CDR1 and CDR2 sequences are SGHTA and FQGNSA. CDR3 length: 13 residues. V lost 1 base, J lost 10 bases, and 11 bases lay in between. CDR3 nucleotide sequence: TGTGCCAGCAGCTTAGAAGCCTACTCGGAGCAGTTCTTC. It yields the protein CASSLEAYSEQFF.

The V gene is TRBV19, the J gene TRBJ2-3; TRBD2 matches at 12 bases. Germline CDR1 LNHDA, CDR2 SQIVND (reference sequence). The CDR3 is 18 amino acids. Germline trimming cut 4 bases from V and 3 bases from J; bases unmatched to any gene: 11. CDR3 in DNA: TGTGCCAGTAGTAGACTCGGGGCTAGCGGGAGGGAAACAGATACGCAGTATTTT. Protein product: CASSRLGASGRETDTQYF.

This chain links TRBV19 with TRBJ1-5, with 7 bases aligning to TRBD1. The V segment lost 7 bases and the J segment 1 base; nucleotides outside the gene matches: 4. Per germline, CDR1 LNHDA and CDR2 SQIVND (reference sequence). This CDR3 region has 14 residues. CDR3 DNA sequence: TGTGCCAGTAAGCCGACAGGGAGCAATCAGCCCCAGCATTTT. This gives the protein CASKPTGSNQPQHF.